The subject of this entry is one T cell receptor beta chain. V was cut by 3 bases and J by 11 bases, with 11 bases left in between. Germline values: CDR1 MNHNY, CDR2 SVGAGI (reference sequence). CDR3 size: 12 residues. These data come from a study of T-cell reconstitution after alpha-beta-depleted transplantation in children. Unique molecular identifiers were used to barcode this TCRbeta library. TCRdb re-called the PCR reads with MiXCR, one entry per CDR3 protein. The data hold about 540,000 distinct CDR3 sequences, with approximately 20% observed a single time. The rearrangement links TRBV6-6 to TRBJ2-1; the D call may be TRBD1 or TRBD2 (5 bases each). The sequencing used PBMCs from the stem cell graft donor, collected from the stem cell graft. The receptor was derived from a human donor who donated a stem cell graft to a child with acute lymphoblastic leukemia. CDR3 sequence (DNA): TGTGCCAGCAGTTATCAACCGGGACAGCAGTTCTTC. As protein: CASSYQPGQQFF.